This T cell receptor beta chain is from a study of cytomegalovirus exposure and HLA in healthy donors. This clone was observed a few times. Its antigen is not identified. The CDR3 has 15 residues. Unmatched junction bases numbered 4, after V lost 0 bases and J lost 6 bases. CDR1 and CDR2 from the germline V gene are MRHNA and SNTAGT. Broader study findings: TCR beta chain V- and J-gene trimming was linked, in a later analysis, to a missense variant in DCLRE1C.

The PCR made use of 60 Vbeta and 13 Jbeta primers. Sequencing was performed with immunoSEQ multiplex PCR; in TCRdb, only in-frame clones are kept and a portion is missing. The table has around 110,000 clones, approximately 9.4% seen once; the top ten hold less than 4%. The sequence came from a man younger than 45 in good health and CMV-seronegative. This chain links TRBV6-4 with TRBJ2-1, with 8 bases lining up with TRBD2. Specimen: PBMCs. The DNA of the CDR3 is TGTGCCAGCAGTGACTCGAGCGGGGGTGGCAATGAGCAGTTCTTC. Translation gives CASSDSSGGGNEQFF.